This TCR beta chain was sequenced during a study of cytomegalovirus exposure and HLA in healthy donors. The V end was cut by 6 bases, the J end by 4 bases, with 10 bases between. Per germline, CDR1 SQVTM and CDR2 ANQGSEA. The CDR3 runs 12 residues. Study-wide results and limits: Published work reported that the classifier diagnosed cytomegalovirus status with high specificity and sensitivity. The study designated about 160 TCR beta chains cytomegalovirus-associated. Researchers reported in a later analysis that common viral pathogens appeared linked to several top clusters.

As to this clone: Its cognate antigen is unknown.

The PCR was carried out with 60 Vbeta primers and 13 Jbeta primers. Repertoires were generated with immunoSEQ multiplex PCR, while TCRdb's copy carries only in-frame clones and drops some. The sample records 25,000 to 35,000 clones, around 60% being singletons. This chain links TRBV29-1 with TRBJ1-5; D might be TRBD1 (6 bases). The clonotype comes from a man aged 45 to 65 in good health and CMV-seropositive. Sequenced material: PBMCs. CDR3 DNA: TGCAGCGTAGTGACAGGTAATCAGCCCCAGCATTTT. Translated, it gives CSVVTGNQPQHF.